This T cell receptor (beta chain) was observed in a study of identical twins (dated by TCRdb to the mid-2010s). At the level of the whole study: To test whether fetal clonotypes persist, this study deep-sequenced TCR alpha and beta repertoires from monozygotic twins, from unrelated adults of various ages, and from cord blood. Replicate twin experiments were performed at different times using different library preparation protocols to rule out contamination. Summary of the overall study and its limitations: The excess sharing between twins in beta out-of-frame sequences was weaker because fewer shared sequences reduced the signal-to-noise ratio. Because the same donors could not be followed over many years, the conclusions relied on cross-sectional statistical analysis. Zero-insertion analyses could be partly confounded by invariant T cells such as MAIT and iNKT, although diverse VJ usage argued against such confounding for most clonotypes. Out-of-frame TCR alpha sequences shared between twins showed an excess of low generation-probability sequences compared with coincidental sharing between unrelated individuals. Recombination models systematically underestimated out-of-frame TCR alpha sharing in monozygotic twins but agreed with sharing between unrelated individuals. Abundant cord blood beta clonotypes had fewer insertions, young adult naive repertoires showed a similar but weaker trend, and memory repertoires showed no such trend.

Every donor was a healthy Caucasian. Three pairs of female monozygotic twins, all aged roughly 18 to 30 years, made up the twin cohort. The RNA used for TCR libraries was isolated from peripheral blood mononuclear cells. This clonotype was detected only a few times. Its antigen is unknown. Base qualities are not recorded, but no much larger clone differs from it by a single base. The library was produced with 5' RACE. Instrument on record: Illumina HiSeq 2000. A universal primer binding site was introduced by template switching, and a unique molecular identifier was present in the final cDNA, enabling accurate counting of TCR cDNA molecules. Specific primers in the conserved constant-segment region were used to synthesize first-strand cDNA for TCR alpha and beta chains. To control for contamination, every cDNA library carried two barcodes: a SMART-Mk sample barcode plus Illumina barcodes. TruSeq adapter sequences, together with Illumina sample barcodes, were added in two successive PCR steps. Sequencing of the TCR alpha and beta cDNA libraries was done on the Illumina HiSeq platform using custom primers. The published analysis was carried out like this. Unique molecular identifiers were extracted from raw reads with MiGEC, and CDR3 positions were determined with MiXCR. Recombination models were inferred per individual with the repgenHMM and IGoR tools using an EM algorithm. Shared clonotypes were analyzed with the tcR package in R, and sharing was normalized by the product of cloneset sizes. To study raw recombination free of thymic and clonal selection effects, out-of-frame nonproductive sequences were analyzed. TCRdb reran the public reads through fastp at Q25 and MiXCR, keeping productive beta chains. Each record represents a unique CDR3 protein, reported with the most common genes and DNA among its rows. These V and J calls are TCRdb output, not the study's own analysis. This sample lists nearly 900,000 distinct CDR3 sequences; around an eighth were detected once. The ten largest clonotypes hold 1.5% to 2% of the sample.

The same sample was also studied in work on yellow fever vaccine responses in identical twins. From that second study: The authors reported that the T cell response to vaccination in identical twins appeared partly convergent and partly personalized. In identical twins, the study followed T cell clones that responded to the vaccine with precision.

The specimen sequenced was PBMCs. The receptor comes from a woman younger than 35 in good health.

For the CDR3, the sequence is CASRAGLANTGELFF. The sequence in DNA is TGCGCCAGCAGAGCAGGACTAGCGAACACCGGGGAGCTGTTTTTT. The rearranged segments are TRBV5-1 and TRBJ2-2, and 7 bases in between align with TRBD2. CDR1 and CDR2 (SGHRS, YFSETQ) derive from the germline V gene. The CDR3 contains 15 residues, cysteine and phenylalanine counted. Only the CDR3 region is kept as DNA, spanning 45 bases read in frame from base 1. Relative to germline, V is missing 5 bases and J is missing 0 bases, with 4 bases of the junction outside any gene match. When the CDR3 is completed using the reference TRBV5-1 and TRBJ2-2 genes on either side, the full variable domain is KAGVTQTPRYLIKTRGQQVTLSCSPISGHRSVSWYQQTPGQGLQFLFEYFSETQRNKGNFPGRFSGRQFSNSRSEMNVSTLELGDSALYLCASRAGLANTGELFFGEGSRLTVL.